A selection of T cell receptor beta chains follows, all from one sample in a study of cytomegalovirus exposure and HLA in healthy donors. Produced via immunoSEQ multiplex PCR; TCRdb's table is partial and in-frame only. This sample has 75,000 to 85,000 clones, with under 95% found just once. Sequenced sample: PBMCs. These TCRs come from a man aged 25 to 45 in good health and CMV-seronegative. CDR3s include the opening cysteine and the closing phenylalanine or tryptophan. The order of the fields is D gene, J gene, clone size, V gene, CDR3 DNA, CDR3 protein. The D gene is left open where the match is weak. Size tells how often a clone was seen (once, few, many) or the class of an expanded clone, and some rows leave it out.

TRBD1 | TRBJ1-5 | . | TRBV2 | TGTGCCAGCAGTCCATGGGGACAGGTTGATCAGCCCCAGCATTTT | CASSPWGQVDQPQHF
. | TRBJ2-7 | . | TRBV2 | TGTGCCAGCAGTGAAACGGGTTCCTCCTACGAGCAGTACTTC | CASSETGSSYEQYF
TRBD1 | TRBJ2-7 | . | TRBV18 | TGTGCCAGCTCACCACCGGTACAGGGGACAGGTGGGGCGTACTTC | CASSPPVQGTGGAYF
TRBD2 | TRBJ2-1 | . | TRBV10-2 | TGCGCCAGCCTCCCCGGGACTAGGATACGATACAATGAGCAGTTCTTC | CASLPGTRIRYNEQFF
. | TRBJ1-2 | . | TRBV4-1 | TGCGCCAGCAACGGGTTTACAGGGTATGGCTACACCTTC | CASNGFTGYGYTF
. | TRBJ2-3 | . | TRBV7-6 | TGTGCCAGCTCCAACACAGATACGCAGTATTTT | CASSNTDTQYF
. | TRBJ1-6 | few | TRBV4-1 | TGCGCCAGCAGCCAGCCACCAGGGTTTCGTCGAGAGTTAAGGGCCCTCCACTTT | CASSQPPGFRRELRALHF
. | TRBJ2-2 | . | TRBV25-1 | TGTGCCAGCAGTGGAGCCGGGAATGTAGTTACCGGGGAGCTGTTTTTT | CASSGAGNVVTGELFF
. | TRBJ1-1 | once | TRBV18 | TGTGCCAGCTCCGCCAATCAGGGATTGGTGAACACTGAAGCTTTCTTT | CASSANQGLVNTEAFF
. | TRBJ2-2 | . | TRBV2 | TGTGCCAGCAGTGAAGGTTTCCCTAACACCGGGGAGCTGTTTTTT | CASSEGFPNTGELFF
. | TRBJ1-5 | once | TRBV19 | TGTGCCAGTAGGCCGTCCCAGGGTGGTTGGCAGCCCCAGCATTTT | CASRPSQGGWQPQHF
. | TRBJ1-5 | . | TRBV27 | TGTGCCAGCAGTTTACAGTACAATCAGCCCCAGCATTTT | CASSLQYNQPQHF
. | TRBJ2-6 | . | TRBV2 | TGTGCCAGCAGACCTGGTACAGGGCTGGTTTCTGGGGCCAACGTCCTGACTTTC | CASRPGTGLVSGANVLTF
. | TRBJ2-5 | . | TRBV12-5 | TGTGCTAGTGGTTTTGGGGACATAAGGTCCTCCCAAGAGACCCAGTACTTC | CASGFGDIRSSQETQYF
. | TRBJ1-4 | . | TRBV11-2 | TGTGCCAGCAGCTTAGCACAGCCGGCAACTAATGAAAAACTGTTTTTT | CASSLAQPATNEKLFF
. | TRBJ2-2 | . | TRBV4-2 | TGTGCCAGCAGCCCAGGTGGAGGGGCCGGGGAGCTGTTTTTT | CASSPGGGAGELFF
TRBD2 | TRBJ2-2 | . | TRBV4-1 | TGCGCCAGCAGCCAAGAAAGCGGGACTAGCGGGATCGGGGAGCTGTTTTTT | CASSQESGTSGIGELFF
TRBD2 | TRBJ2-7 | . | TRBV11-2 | TGTGCCAGCAGCTTAGTAGCGACTAGCGGATACGAGCAGTACTTC | CASSLVATSGYEQYF
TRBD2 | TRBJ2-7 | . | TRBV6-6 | TGTGCCAGCAGTTACACTGGGACTAGCTACGAGCAGTACTTC | CASSYTGTSYEQYF
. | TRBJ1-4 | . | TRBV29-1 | TGCAGCGTCGAAACAGGGCCAACTAATGAAAAACTGTTTTTT | CSVETGPTNEKLFF
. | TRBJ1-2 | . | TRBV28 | TGTGCCAGCAGTTTTAGGGCGGGCTATGGCTACACCTTC | CASSFRAGYGYTF
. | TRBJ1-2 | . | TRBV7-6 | TGTGCCAGCACCCCTATAGAGGGTGGCTACACCTTC | CASTPIEGGYTF
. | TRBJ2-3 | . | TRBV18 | TGTGCCAGCTCTTTAGGACAGAGTACAGATACGCAGTATTTT | CASSLGQSTDTQYF
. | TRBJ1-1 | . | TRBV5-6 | TGTGCCAGCAGCTTCTCGGGGGGCGAAACTTTCTTT | CASSFSGGETFF
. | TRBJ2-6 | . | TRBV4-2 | TGTGCCAGCAGCCGGGAGGAAGGGACTGGGGCCAACGTCCTGACTTTC | CASSREEGTGANVLTF
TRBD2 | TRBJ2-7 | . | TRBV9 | TGTGCCAGCAGCGTAGGAATAGCGGGAGGGAGGGAGCAGTACTTC | CASSVGIAGGREQYF